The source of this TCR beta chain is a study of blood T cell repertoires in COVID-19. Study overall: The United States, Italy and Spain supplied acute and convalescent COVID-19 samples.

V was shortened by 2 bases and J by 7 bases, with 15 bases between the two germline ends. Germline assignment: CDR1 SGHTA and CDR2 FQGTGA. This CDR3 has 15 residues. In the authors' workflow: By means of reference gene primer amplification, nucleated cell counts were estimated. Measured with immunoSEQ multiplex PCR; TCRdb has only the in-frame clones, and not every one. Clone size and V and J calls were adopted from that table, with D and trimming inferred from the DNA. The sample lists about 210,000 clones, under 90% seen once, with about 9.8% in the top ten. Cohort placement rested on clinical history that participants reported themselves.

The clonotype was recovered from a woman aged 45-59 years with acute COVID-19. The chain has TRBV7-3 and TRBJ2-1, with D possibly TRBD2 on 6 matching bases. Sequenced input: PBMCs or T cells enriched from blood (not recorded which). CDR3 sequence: CASSLSGSGWNEQFF. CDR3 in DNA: TGTGCCAGCAGCTTATCCGGGAGCGGGTGGAATGAGCAGTTCTTC. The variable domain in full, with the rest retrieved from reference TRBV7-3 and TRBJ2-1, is GAGVSQTPSNKVTEKGKYVELRCDPISGHTALYWYRQSLGQGPEFLIYFQGTGAADDSGLPNDRFFAVRPEGSVSTLKIQRTERGDSAVYLCASSLSGSGWNEQFFGPGTRLTVL.